This TCR beta chain was recorded in a study of cytomegalovirus exposure and HLA in healthy donors (dated by TCRdb to about 2017). Background on the whole study: An earlier analysis of approximately 600 of the donors reported about 290 Gb of sequence data and about 100 million unique TCR beta sequences from roughly 180 million T cells. Donor age, sex, ethnicity and CMV serostatus were collected together with the repertoire data. Among around 400 genotyped donors of the cohort, an average of roughly 230,000 unique TCR beta nucleotide sequences was sequenced per donor, of which 15% to 20% were non-productive. An early release covering more than 500 HLA-typed donors comprised around 300 gigabases of sequencing data and around 80 million unique TCR sequences. The study used immunosequencing to profile the T cell repertoires of around 600 subjects and linked those repertoires to cytomegalovirus serostatus. Genome-wide SNP genotypes for about 65% of the 666 donors were used in a later genetic analysis, which treated that subset as a discovery cohort. High-throughput TCR immunosequencing, statistical association of individual TCRs with disease status, and machine learning were combined to predict cytomegalovirus infection status. A handful of DR-DQ haplotypes were handled as single units for association and clustering because linkage in the cohort was strong. HLA typing covered class I and class II loci at four-digit resolution. In addition to the first cohort of about 650 subjects, a separate validation cohort of approximately 110 different subjects was used. A later analysis re-examined previously published TCR beta repertoires from roughly 650 donors and added high-resolution HLA genotyping to investigate patterns of TCR occurrence. The genetic ancestry cluster associated with self-reported Caucasian donors included 81% of the 398 genotyped donors. The study aimed to test whether signatures of past pathogen exposure could be identified by cataloging public T cell receptors. The later analysis used no new phenotypic data to find candidate immune exposures, relying instead on TCR beta sequences and their occurrence across donors. Typing coverage differed by locus: A, B, C, DRB1 and DQB1 were typed in roughly 620-630 donors, DQA1 in about 550, DPA1 in 600 to 610, and DPB1 in 472. Every repertoire in the discovery cohort had been generated on one and the same sequencing platform. To decide whether each TCR beta V gene segment behaved as functional or pseudogenic, an earlier analysis of some 570 of the donors relied on high-throughput TCR beta sequencing.

The library relied on the immunoSEQ multiplex PCR assay. For the multiplex PCR, a mixture combining 60 forward primers for TCR Vbeta segments and 13 reverse primers for TCR Jbeta segments was used. The CDR3 region of rearranged TCR beta genes was amplified from genomic DNA with a multiplex PCR assay. The Illumina HiSeq System was used to sequence the amplified TCR beta libraries as 87-base-pair reads. Regarding the original processing steps: A later analysis tallied about 77 million unique TCR beta chains across the 550 to 850 repertoires, and approximately 11 million of those chains were shared by two or more donors. Raw reads were error-corrected and collapsed into unique sequences by a nearest-neighbor algorithm in which closely related sequences were merged to remove PCR and sequencing errors. CDR3 sequences were aligned to IMGT reference sequences to assign V, D and J gene segments. For a sequence to be retained, a match of at least six nucleotides to both a V gene segment and a J gene segment was required. Rearrangements were classified as productive when the CDR3 lacked stop codons and remained in frame with V and J, and all other rearrangements were classified as non-productive. CDR3 was defined according to IMGT convention as the region running from the second conserved V-encoded cysteine to the conserved J-encoded phenylalanine. The earlier analysis of fewer than 750 of the donors excluded sequences that lacked an unambiguous match to a single V gene segment. In an earlier analysis of roughly 500 of the donors, V segments were called functional above 56.7% productive rearrangements and were called segregating when the between-donor standard deviation exceeded 5%. A statistical classification framework was developed to diagnose cytomegalovirus status using the catalog of TCR beta chain sequences. A later analysis assigned V and J genes by comparing TCR nucleotide sequences with IMGT/GENE-DB human TR gene sequences. A later analysis assigned CDR3 sequences and most-parsimonious VDJ recombination scenarios with the TCRdist pipeline. A later analysis defined each TCR beta chain by its CDR3 amino acid sequence plus V-gene family, and excluded reads lacking a unique V-gene family. In a later analysis, 450 to 600 highly shared, low-generation-probability nucleotide sequences were removed to address suspected cross-contamination and a sequencing artifact. In a later analysis, a clonal expansion index for each public chain was calculated from normalized within-repertoire ranks of inferred template counts. A later analysis computed generation probabilities with a VDJ recombination model fitted to out-of-frame rearrangements, and checked the results against IGoR. In a later analysis, hypergeometric tests were used to score TCR-TCR, TCR-HLA and TCR-CMV co-occurrence, with a repertoire-size bias correction applied to TCR pairs. In a later analysis, false discovery rates were estimated by permuting HLA or CMV assignments 20 times. In a later analysis, co-occurring TCRs were grouped using DBSCAN, and TCRdist sequence similarity was added for clustering within HLA-allele-positive subsets. Repertoires with fewer than 30,000 or more than 120,000 public chains were left out of co-occurrence clustering, as were a handful of repertoires with anomalous nucleotide sharing. TCRdb re-hosts the immuneACCESS table, in-frame sequences only. Its copies lack some clones; in the studies checked, an unresolved V gene accounts for under half of them, and the cause for the rest is not known. The V and J calls and clone size were taken over from that table, and D and trimming were inferred from the DNA. Recorded for this sample are approximately 110,000 clones; roughly three quarters of them occurred a single time. Around 7.7% of the sample belongs to the ten largest clones.

Study-level results and caveats: The cohort was sequenced for TCR beta chains only, and without alpha or paired-chain data the features that could be detected were limited. In a later genetic analysis, fewer N-insertions in productive TCRs were reported among donors in an Asian-associated ancestry cluster than the roughly 700-donor mean. In a later genetic analysis, a missense DCLRE1C variant was associated with V-gene and J-gene trimming of TCR beta chains, and the association was replicated in an independent cohort. A further reported finding was that TCR beta sequences accurately predicted the HLA-A and HLA-B alleles for most subjects in the first cohort. A cluster of highly shared sequence variants was judged likely to represent a technical artifact of the sequencing pipeline. Specific HLA alleles were associated with roughly 16,000 TCR beta sequences at a false discovery rate of 0.05 in a later analysis. According to a later analysis, TCR association rates differed among HLA loci, with DRB1 alleles showing the most associated TCRs and HLA-C alleles showing the fewest. The classifier was reported to diagnose cytomegalovirus status with high specificity and sensitivity in both the original cohort and the validation cohort. Strong co-occurrence of HLA alleles, especially DR and DQ, made assigning TCR associations to individual alleles difficult. Linkage disequilibrium might explain the correlated functional status among segregating V segments, but an unknown experimental factor could not be ruled out. An earlier analysis of 450 to 750 of the donors showed that most TCR beta V segments appeared in productive rearrangements either about 87% or about 30% of the time, which broadly matched IMGT annotations. Sequencing depth was assumed to be roughly uniform across donors in the presence/absence analyses, though that assumption may not hold. A later analysis reported that several top co-occurrence clusters appeared linked to parvovirus B19, influenza, CMV and Epstein-Barr virus. A few of the identified cytomegalovirus-associated TCR beta chains were confirmed in vitro to be specific for cytomegalovirus antigens. It was suggested by the authors that the approach could potentially be generalized to other disease states and immunological phenotypes. The study gave a list of around 170 TCR beta chains associated with cytomegalovirus. In a later analysis, HLA-associated TCR beta chains were found to be more clonally expanded and to have lower generation probabilities than equally common non-associated chains. While some public TCRs were present in many individuals, most TCR sequences turned up only very rarely across donors. According to a later analysis, most CMV-associated TCR beta chains appeared to be HLA-restricted, and the HLA associations seemed to be driven largely by CMV exposure. HLA typing was unavailable for some donors at each locus, so association tests used only the typed subset. Because counts were too low, about 18 rarely observed V segments, including chromosome 9 orphons, were left out of the earlier analysis of 500 to 650 of the donors. The only immune exposure information available for the cohort was CMV serostatus.

The cohort was made up of 650 to 700 healthy bone marrow donors. Cohort members were all nominally healthy when sampled, although unrecorded immune exposures were likely present. The donor tested CMV seropositive and was one of the 289 seropositive cohort members. A peripheral blood sample was collected from each donor, and TCR beta sequencing was performed on peripheral blood mononuclear cells. The Qiagen DNeasy Blood Extraction Kit was used to extract genomic DNA from the blood cell samples. Note on this clone: The clone's antigen remains unknown. Base-call qualities are not available, and no considerably larger clone is one nucleotide away.

Sequenced material: PBMCs. The sequence came from a woman aged 45 to 65 in good health and CMV-seropositive.

CDR3 loop: CASSLSRGQETQYF. The DNA sequence is given as TGTGCCAGCAGCTTGAGTAGGGGGCAAGAGACCCAGTACTTC. The chain joins TRBV5-4 to TRBJ2-5; TRBD1 could be the D gene, as 6 bases match. Inclusive of the bounding cysteine and phenylalanine, the CDR3 is 14 residues long. The sequence is cut down to CDR3 DNA, 42 bases in frame from base 1. CDR1 and CDR2 were assigned from the germline V gene (reference sequence) as SGHNT and YYREEE. Between the V and J ends, shortened by 1 base and 2 bases respectively, the junction contains 9 bases.